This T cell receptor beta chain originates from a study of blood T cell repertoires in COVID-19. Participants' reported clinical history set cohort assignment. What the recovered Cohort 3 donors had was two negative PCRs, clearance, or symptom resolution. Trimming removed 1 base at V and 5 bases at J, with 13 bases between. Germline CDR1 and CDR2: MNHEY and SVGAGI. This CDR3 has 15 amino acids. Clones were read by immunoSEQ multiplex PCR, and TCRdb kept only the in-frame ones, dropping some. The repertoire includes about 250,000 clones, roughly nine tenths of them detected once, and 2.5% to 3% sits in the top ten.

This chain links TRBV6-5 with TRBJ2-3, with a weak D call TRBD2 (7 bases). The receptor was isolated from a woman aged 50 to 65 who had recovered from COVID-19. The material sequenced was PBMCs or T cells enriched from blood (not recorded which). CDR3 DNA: TGTGCCAGCAGTTACTGGGCGGGGGACATAGATACGCAGTATTTT. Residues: CASSYWAGDIDTQYF.